This T cell receptor (beta chain) emerged from a study of blood T cell repertoires in COVID-19. Study details: From the United States, Italy and Spain came samples of acute and convalescent COVID-19. Sample material is recorded as cDNA or gDNA derived from T cells, B-cell-depleted T cells, or PBMCs.

Authors' methods: From reference gene primer amplification, estimates of nucleated cell counts were derived. TCRdb keeps only in-frame clones here, not all; method: immunoSEQ multiplex PCR. That table is the source of V, J and clone size, and D and trimming were worked out from the DNA. The sample holds 30,000 to 35,000 clones; roughly 86% are singletons and the top ten take under 50%. The CDR3 is 14 residues long. The germline gives CDR1 MNHEY, CDR2 SVGAGI. With 6 bases removed from V and 0 bases from J, the gap between germline ends came to 9 bases. The source material was peripheral blood. The V gene is TRBV6-5, the J gene TRBJ2-1; perhaps TRBD1 as D (6 bases). The TCR was taken from a man at least 80 years old with active or convalescent COVID-19. CDR3 protein: CASRTGSSYNEQFF. The CDR3 region has the DNA TGTGCCAGCAGAACAGGGAGCTCCTACAATGAGCAGTTCTTC.